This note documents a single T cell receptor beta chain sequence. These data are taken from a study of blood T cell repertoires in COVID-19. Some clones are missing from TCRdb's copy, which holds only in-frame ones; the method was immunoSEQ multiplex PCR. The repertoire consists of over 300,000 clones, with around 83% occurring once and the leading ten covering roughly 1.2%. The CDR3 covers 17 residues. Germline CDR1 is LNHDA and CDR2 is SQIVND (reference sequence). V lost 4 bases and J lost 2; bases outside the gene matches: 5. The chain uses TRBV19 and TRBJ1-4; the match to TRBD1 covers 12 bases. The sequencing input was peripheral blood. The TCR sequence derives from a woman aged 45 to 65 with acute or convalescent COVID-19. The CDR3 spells CASSRGTGGSTNEKLFF. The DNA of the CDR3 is TGTGCCAGTAGTAGGGGGACAGGGGGCTCGACTAATGAAAAACTGTTTTTT. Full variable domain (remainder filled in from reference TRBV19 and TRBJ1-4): DGGITQSPKYLFRKEGQNVTLSCEQNLNHDAMYWYRQDPGQGLRLIYYSQIVNDFQKGDIAEGYSVSREKKESFPLTVTSAQKNPTAFYLCASSRGTGGSTNEKLFFGSGTQLSVL.